This note documents a single TCR beta chain sequence. The antigen it binds to is not known. There are no base qualities to consult, and no much larger clone falls within one base. These data belong to a study of blood T cells in healthy people across ages (dated by TCRdb to between 2014 and 2017). For the study in its entirety: In model experiments, roughly one uniquely barcoded TCR beta cDNA molecule per two T cells was captured by template switching. Using deep sequencing normalized with unique cDNA molecular identifiers, the study measured how TCR beta repertoire diversity changes with age. The donors were divided into four age groups: young (average around 16 years), middle-aged (around 37), aged (62) and long-lived (about 80). To avoid experimental bias, donors of different ages were randomly spread across the sequencing lanes. The study analyzed two additional independent replicas of 1 million unique cDNA reads from the same blood draw for two donors, one aged 18 to 30 and one aged 80 or older.

The approximately 40 donors, aged about 6 to 95 years, were systemically healthy Caucasian individuals from Russia. Each donor gave around 9 milliliters of peripheral blood, collected into EDTA-treated Vacutainer tubes. Ficoll-Paque density-gradient centrifugation was used to isolate PBMCs, with at least 6 million obtained per sample. Trizol reagent was used to extract total RNA from PBMCs, with at least 5 micrograms per sample. For every donor, flow cytometry on a PBMC aliquot measured the percentage of naive CD45RAhigh/CD27high T cells. Beyond this particular receptor, the publication reports: Bulk unsorted PBMC profiling prevented conclusive comparison of naive and antigen-experienced compartments. Estimates of total diversity based on one million sequenced T cells were considered lower bounds and underestimates. The percentage of naive T cells measured by flow cytometry correlated strongly with observed TCR beta diversity. Donor CMV infection status was unknown, potentially confounding age-related changes in expanded clonotypes. Compared with the aged group, the long-lived group had more naive CD4+ T cells, fewer expanded clones and increased TCR diversity, a pattern suggesting age selection. Observed TCR beta diversity per million T cells fell roughly linearly with age, and a significant reduction was already apparent by age about 36.

Including the terminal cysteine and phenylalanine, the CDR3 comprises 18 residues. Only the CDR3 DNA stays, 54 bases, in frame from base 1. The germline V gene gives CDR1 as MNHNS and CDR2 as SASEGT. Unmatched junction bases come to 20, with V trimmed by 10 bases and J by 1 base. The library was generated by 5' RACE. TCRdb shows the sequencer as Illumina HiSeq 2500. A second PCR of about 6 to 11 cycles was performed with a sample-barcoded 5' primer and a J-beta primer mix. A unique molecular identifier was introduced onto each TCR beta cDNA molecule by a template-switch 5' adaptor carrying 12 random nucleotides. Each sample yielded at least 2.5 million CDR3-containing paired-end reads. First-strand cDNA was synthesized from all RNA with the Mint cDNA synthesis kit, primed by a TRBC-specific oligonucleotide. After uracil-DNA glycosylase treatment, a first 18-cycle PCR used universal primers M1SS and BC2_uni_R on all cDNA. Under the source paper's analysis protocol: For normalization, 1 million high-quality reads were randomly selected from each sample, with every read carrying a distinct molecular identifier. Instead of being binned into consensus sequences, reads that shared molecular identifiers were thrown out. MiTCR, with a Q25 quality threshold and the strictest error-elimination algorithm, was used for CDR3 identification, clonotype clustering and error correction. Lower-bound total TCR beta diversity was estimated with a nonparametric unseen species model using Euler transformation. The public sequencing data were trimmed at Q25 with fastp and processed into clonotypes with MiXCR by TCRdb, which kept only in-frame beta chains. Entries are consolidated by CDR3 protein sequence, retaining the most common genes and DNA. The authors' filters were not applied to this entry. Across this sample there are about 1,600,000 distinct CDR3 sequences, with around 39% seen only once. The biggest ten clones account for 7.9% of the sample.

The receptor chain draws on TRBV6-1 and TRBJ2-3, with TRBD1 matching 7 junction bases. The clonotype originates from a woman aged 18-29 years in good health. Sequencing input: blood. The CDR3 protein sequence reads: CATATQIRQGNRTDTQYF. In nucleotides, the sequence is TGTGCCACCGCAACCCAAATTAGACAGGGAAACCGCACAGATACGCAGTATTTT.